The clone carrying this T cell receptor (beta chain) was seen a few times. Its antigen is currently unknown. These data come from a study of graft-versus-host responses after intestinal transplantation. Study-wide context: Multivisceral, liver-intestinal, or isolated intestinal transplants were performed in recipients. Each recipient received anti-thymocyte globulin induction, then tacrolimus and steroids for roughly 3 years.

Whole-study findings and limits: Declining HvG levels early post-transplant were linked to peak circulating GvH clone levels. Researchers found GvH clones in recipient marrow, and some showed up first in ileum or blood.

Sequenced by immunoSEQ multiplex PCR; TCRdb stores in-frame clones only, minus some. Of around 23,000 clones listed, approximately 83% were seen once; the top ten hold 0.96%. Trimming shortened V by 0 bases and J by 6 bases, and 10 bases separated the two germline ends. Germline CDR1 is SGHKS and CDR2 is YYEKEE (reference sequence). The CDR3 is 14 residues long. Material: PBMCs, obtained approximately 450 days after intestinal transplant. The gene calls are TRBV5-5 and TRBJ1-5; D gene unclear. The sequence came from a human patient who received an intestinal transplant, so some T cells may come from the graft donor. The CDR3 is CASSLAGAAQPQHF. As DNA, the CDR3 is TGTGCCAGCAGCTTGGCGGGAGCTGCTCAGCCCCAGCATTTT.